These 5 T cell receptor beta chains were all obtained from the same sample, sequenced in a study of long-term antiretroviral therapy in people with HIV. The immunoSEQ assay was v3.0, run at survey level. Some clones are missing from TCRdb's copy, which holds only in-frame ones; the method was immunoSEQ multiplex PCR. In the table there are approximately 21,000 clones, around 79% of which are singletons. The sample was unsorted PBMCs, taken 0.3 years after starting antiretroviral therapy. The receptor set was obtained from a middle-aged man with HIV.

This chain connects TRBV12-5 to TRBJ2-7; the D is unclear. The CDR3 extends over 12 amino acids. Germline V gives CDR1 LGHNT, CDR2 FRNRAP. Trimming took 1 base from V and 11 from J, leaving 12 bases between them. DNA for the CDR3: TGTGCTAGTGGTTTGGCCCCAAGCCGCAAGTACTTC. The encoded protein is CASGLAPSRKYF. Supplemented by reference TRBV12-5 and TRBJ2-7, the full variable domain reads DARVTQTPRHKVTEMGQEVTMRCQPILGHNTVFWYRQTMMQGLELLAYFRNRAPLDDSGMPKDRFSAEMPDATLATLKIQPSEPRDSAVYFCASGLAPSRKYFGPGTRLTVT.

The chain couples TRBV18 to TRBJ1-6, with a weak D call TRBD1 (5 bases). The V gene lost 3 bases and the J gene lost 1 base, with 10 bases spanning the gap. CDR1 and CDR2 (germline): KGHSH, LQKENI. The CDR3 spans 16 residues. The CDR3 reads CASSPLGLSYNSPLHF. CDR3 coding DNA: TGTGCCAGCTCACCCCTGGGACTGTCCTATAATTCACCCCTCCACTTT.

V and J are TRBV28 and TRBJ1-5; a possible D gene is TRBD1 (6 bases). This CDR3 is 16 amino acids long. Germline V CDR1 and CDR2: MDHEN, SYDVKM. The V and J ends lost 5 bases and 6 bases respectively, with 20 bases between them. In DNA, the CDR3 is TGTGCCAGCAGTCCGAGCGGCAGGGGAGTTTTTCAGCCCCAGCATTTT. This gives the protein CASSPSGRGVFQPQHF.

V is TRBV28 and J is TRBJ1-3; no definite D call. Looked up from germline, CDR1 is MDHEN and CDR2 is SYDVKM. The CDR3 covers 15 residues. V was trimmed by 7 bases and J by 4 bases, leaving 17 bases between them. This CDR3 reads CASTPAPLRGNTIYF. The CDR3 DNA reads TGTGCCAGCACCCCCGCCCCTTTAAGAGGAAACACCATATATTTT.

J is TRBJ2-2 and V is TRBV28; no clear D. The CDR3 loop spans 15 amino acids. Germline V gene data show CDR1 as MDHEN and CDR2 as SYDVKM. V was trimmed by 6 bases and J by 6 bases, leaving 17 bases between them. This chain's CDR3 is CASSSSTHGAGELFF. The CDR3 DNA reads as TGTGCCAGCAGCTCCTCGACTCATGGCGCCGGGGAGCTGTTTTTT.